This T cell receptor (beta chain) was identified in a study of vaccination effects on CD4 cells after COVID-19. Findings and limits, study-wide: Infection-derived and vaccine-derived clones contracted markedly late after vaccination. Early timepoints after infection were absent, and convalescent patients were few in the study.

Remarks on this clone: Its antigen is unknown.

TCRdb's copy holds only in-frame clones and misses some; the assay was immunoSEQ multiplex PCR. The data contain just under 65,000 clones, approximately 71% of them singletons. Viral peptide pool expansion of antigen-specific CD4+ T cells preceded sequencing in the ViraFEST assay. The culture ran for around ten days before CD4+ T cells were isolated. Nucleocapsid antibody tests were negative, and the vaccine recipients had no prior SARS-CoV-2 infection. The culture medium for a few million PBMC per well included around 9.3 IU/ml IL-2 and about 9.1 ug/ml peptides. Days 3 and 7 saw half the medium replaced with IL-2 medium. This CDR3 region has 12 residues. V lost 3 bases, J lost 10 bases, and 10 bases lay in between. CDR1 is SGHDN, CDR2 FVKESK, per germline.

V gene TRBV14 combines with J gene TRBJ2-1; D possibly corresponds to TRBD1 (6 bases). Sample: CD4+ T cells from PBMCs cultured with HCoV-OC43 spike peptides, taken before COVID-19 vaccination. Regarding subset: HCoV-OC43 spike overlapping peptide pool stimulation. The TCR comes from a human donor who received a COVID-19 vaccine. CDR3 sequence reads: CASSQGDREQFF. DNA of the CDR3: TGTGCCAGCAGCCAGGGTGACAGGGAGCAGTTCTTC.